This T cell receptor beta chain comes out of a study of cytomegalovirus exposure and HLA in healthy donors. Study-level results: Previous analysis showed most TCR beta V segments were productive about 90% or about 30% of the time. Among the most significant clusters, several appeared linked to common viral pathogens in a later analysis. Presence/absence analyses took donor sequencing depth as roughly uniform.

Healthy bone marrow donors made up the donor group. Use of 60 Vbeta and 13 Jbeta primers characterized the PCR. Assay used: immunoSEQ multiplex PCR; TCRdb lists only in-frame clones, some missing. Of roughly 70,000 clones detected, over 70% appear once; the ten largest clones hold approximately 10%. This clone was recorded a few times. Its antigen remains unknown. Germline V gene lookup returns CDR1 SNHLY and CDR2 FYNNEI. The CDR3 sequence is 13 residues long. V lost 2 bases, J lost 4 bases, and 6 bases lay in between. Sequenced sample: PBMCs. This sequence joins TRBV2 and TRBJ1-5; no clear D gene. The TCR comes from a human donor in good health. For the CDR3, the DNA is TGTGCCAGCAGTGAAACGGTTAATCAGCCCCAGCATTTT. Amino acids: CASSETVNQPQHF. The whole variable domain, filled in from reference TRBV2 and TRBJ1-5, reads EPEVTQTPSHQVTQMGQEVILRCVPISNHLYFYWYRQILGQKVEFLVSFYNNEISEKSEIFDDQFSVERPDGSNFTLKIRSTKLEDSAMYFCASSETVNQPQHFGDGTRLSIL.